The following is a T cell receptor (beta chain) sequence with its context. No antigen is known for it. The source of the sample is a study of blood T cells in healthy people across ages. Findings of the study overall: Greater diversity and more naive CD4+ cells were seen in long-lived donors than in aged donors. Estimated diversity, derived from one million T cells, was regarded as an underestimate. Getting older went along with TCR beta diversity per million T cells dropping roughly linearly.

PCR was performed a second time for 7 to 11 cycles using a sample-barcoded 5' primer and a J-beta primer mix. TCRdb reprocessed the 5' RACE reads with MiXCR, giving one entry per CDR3 protein. This sample has 800,000 to 950,000 distinct CDR3 sequences, with roughly 43% found just once. Germline-derived CDR1 and CDR2 are GTSNPN and SVGIG (reference sequence). V shed 3 bases and J shed 10 bases, with 19 bases lying between them. The CDR3 runs to 14 residues. Sequenced sample: blood. The chain joins TRBV30 to TRBJ2-1, with D possibly being TRBD1 (6 bases). The receptor comes from a man aged 25 to 45 in good health. CDR3: CAWRQGSNTYEQFF. CDR3 DNA: TGTGCCTGGAGACAGGGTTCCAACACCTACGAGCAGTTCTTC. The entire variable domain, with the rest obtained from reference TRBV30 and TRBJ2-1, is as follows: SQTIHQWPATLVQPVGSPLSLECTVEGTSNPNLYWYRQAAGRGLQLLFYSVGIGQISSEVPQNLSASRPQDRQFILSSKKLLLSDSGFYLCAWRQGSNTYEQFFGPGTRLTVL.